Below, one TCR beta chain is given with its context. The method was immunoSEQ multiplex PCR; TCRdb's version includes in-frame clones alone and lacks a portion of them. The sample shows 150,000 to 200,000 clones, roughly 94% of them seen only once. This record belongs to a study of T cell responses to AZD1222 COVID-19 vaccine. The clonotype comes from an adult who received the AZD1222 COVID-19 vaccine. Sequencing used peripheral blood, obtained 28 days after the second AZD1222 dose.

The CDR3 DNA is TGTGCCAGCGGCCGGGGGGTCCCCTACGAGCAGTACTTC. Translation: CASGRGVPYEQYF. V and J are TRBV2 and TRBJ2-7, with 7 bases identical to TRBD2. Germline V gene sequence: CDR1 SNHLY, CDR2 FYNNEI. The CDR3 length is 13 residues. V trimming: 8 bases; J trimming: 2 bases; junction bases outside the gene matches: 6.